What follows are 10 T cell receptor beta chains derived from one specimen sequenced in a study of regulatory T cells in long-lasting Graves disease (dated by TCRdb to about 2021). The protocol used for the library was multiplex PCR. The instrument given in TCRdb is Illumina HiSeq 4000. TCR beta libraries were built with iRepertoire HTBI primers and Arm-PCR amplification of CDR3 regions. TCRdb ran its own pipeline on the public reads, namely fastp trimming at Q25 and MiXCR clone calling, and kept in-frame beta chains. Every distinct CDR3 protein forms one entry, paired with its most common genes and DNA. Present in this sample are about 430,000 distinct CDR3 sequences, roughly 23% of which were seen just once. The ten largest clones capture roughly an eighth of the sample. What the time point label conveys for this sample: persistent/refractory GD, antithyroid drugs over 5 years with positive TRAb. For both TCR sequencing and RNA sequencing, RNA was extracted from PBMCs using TRIzol.

The specimen was peripheral blood mononuclear cells (PBMCs), collected when the disease was refractory, from a patient treated with antithyroid drugs. The receptors come from a female donor with Graves disease.

This clonotype has a handful of counts. The V and J genes are TRBV28 and TRBJ2-3; TRBD1 matches 10 bases. CDR1 is MDHEN, CDR2 SYDVKM, per germline. V lost 3 bases to trimming and J lost 4 bases; unmatched junction nucleotides: 10. This CDR3 contains 17 residues. CDR3 residues: CASSLPRDRGYPDTQYF. CDR3 nucleotides: TGTGCCAGCAGTTTGCCCCGGGACAGGGGTTACCCAGATACGCAGTATTTT. Drawing the rest from reference TRBV28 and TRBJ2-3, the complete variable domain is DVKVTQSSRYLVKRTGEKVFLECVQDMDHENMFWYRQDPGLGLRLIYFSYDVKMKEKGDIPEGYSVSREKKERFSLILESASTNQTSMYLCASSLPRDRGYPDTQYFGPGTRLTVL.

The table lists this clonotype with many counts. This chain uses TRBV6-2 or TRBV6-3 with TRBJ2-7; 7 nucleotides align to TRBD1. CDR1 MNHEY and CDR2 SVGEGT come from the germline V gene. The CDR3 extends over 15 amino acids. V lost 4 bases and J lost 0; bases outside the gene matches: 6. CDR3 in amino acids: CASSSQAGGSYEQYF. CDR3 nucleotide sequence: TGTGCCAGCAGTTCTCAGGCAGGGGGCTCCTACGAGCAGTACTTC.

This clonotype was counted ten times or more. The rearrangement uses TRBV2 and TRBJ1-2, with a possible D match to TRBD1 (5 bases). CDR3 length: 12 amino acids. The germline V gene encodes CDR1 SNHLY and CDR2 FYNNEI. V lost 7 bases and J 2 bases, leaving 8 bases between the germline ends. CDR3 coding DNA: TGTGCCAGCAATGGGGACAACTATGGCTACACCTTC. This sequence encodes CASNGDNYGYTF.

J is TRBJ2-1 and V is TRBV12-3 or TRBV12-4, with D perhaps matching TRBD2 (6 bases). Trimming removed 5 bases from V and 7 bases from J, with 15 bases in between. This CDR3 has 14 amino acids. CDR3 loop: CASSQAGGRNEQFF. CDR3 DNA sequence: TGTGCCAGCAGTCAGGCTGGAGGGCGGAATGAGCAGTTCTTC.

This clonotype showed up many times. The V gene is TRBV6-2 or TRBV6-3, the J gene TRBJ1-1; D unclear. Germline V gives CDR1 MNHEY, CDR2 SVGEGT. Trimming left V 5 bases short and J 0 bases short, with 10 bases between. This CDR3 contains 14 residues. This chain's CDR3 is CASSANHMNTEAFF. CDR3 nucleotides: TGTGCCAGCAGTGCTAATCACATGAACACTGAAGCTTTCTTT.

The chain couples TRBV20-1 to TRBJ2-5; D remains ambiguous. Trimming pared 7 bases from V and 5 bases from J, leaving 11 bases between. The CDR3 length is 11 residues. Germline loops: CDR1 DFQATT, CDR2 SNEGSKA (reference sequence). The CDR3 loop is CSGFRLETQYF. In DNA form, the CDR3 reads TGCAGTGGGTTCAGGTTGGAGACCCAGTACTTC.

This clonotype was seen ten or more times. V gene TRBV6-9 combines with J gene TRBJ2-7; 11 nucleotides agree with TRBD1. CDR3 length equals 15 residues. Trimming took 3 bases from V and 3 from J; bases not matched to a gene: 4. Germline assignment: CDR1 MNHGY and CDR2 SVAAGI. The CDR3 protein is CASSYWTGGNYEQYF. The CDR3 DNA reads TGTGCCAGCAGTTACTGGACAGGGGGCAACTACGAGCAGTACTTC.

This chain uses TRBV5-8 with TRBJ2-2, with 8 bases that match TRBD2. The CDR3 sequence is 16 residues long. With 4 bases clipped from V and 0 bases from J, the junction kept 5 bases outside the gene matches. Germline V gives CDR1 SGHTS, CDR2 YDEGEE. The CDR3 spells CASSATSGTNTGELFF. The DNA of the CDR3 is TGTGCCAGCAGCGCCACTAGCGGAACGAACACCGGGGAGCTGTTTTTT.

This clonotype was recorded a few times. The chain uses TRBV10-1 and TRBJ2-7; weak D call: TRBD1 (6 bases). The length of the CDR3 is 14 residues. Trimming removed 6 bases at V and 5 bases at J, with 17 bases between. CDR1 WNHNN and CDR2 SYGVQD come from the germline V gene (reference sequence). CDR3 loop: CASSQATGSDEQYF. As DNA, the CDR3 is TGCGCCAGCAGCCAAGCTACAGGGTCGGACGAGCAGTACTTC.

About this clonotype itself: This may be a read error, as it is one base from a much larger clone. The J gene is TRBJ2-7, the V gene TRBV15; D is unresolved. The CDR3 is 12 residues long. Germline lookup yields CDR1 LNHNV and CDR2 YYDKDF (reference sequence). The CDR3 here is CATSRPDYEQCF. The CDR3 DNA reads as TGTGCCACCAGCAGACCGGATTACGAGCAGTGCTTC.